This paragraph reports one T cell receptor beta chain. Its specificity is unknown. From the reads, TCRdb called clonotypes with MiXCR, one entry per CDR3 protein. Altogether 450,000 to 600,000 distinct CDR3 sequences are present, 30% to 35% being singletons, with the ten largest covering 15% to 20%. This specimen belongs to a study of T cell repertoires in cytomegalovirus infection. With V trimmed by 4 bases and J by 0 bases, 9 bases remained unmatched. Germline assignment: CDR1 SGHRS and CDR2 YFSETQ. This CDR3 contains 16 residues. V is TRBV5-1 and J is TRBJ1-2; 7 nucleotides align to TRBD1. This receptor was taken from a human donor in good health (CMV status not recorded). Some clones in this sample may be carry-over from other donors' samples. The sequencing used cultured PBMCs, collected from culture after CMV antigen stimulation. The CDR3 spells CASSRDRDNTNYGYTF. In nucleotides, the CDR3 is TGCGCCAGCAGCCGGGACAGAGATAATACTAACTATGGCTACACCTTC.